The rows below give T cell receptor beta chains drawn from one sample of a study of T cell changes during pregnancy in multiple sclerosis. Some clones are missing from TCRdb's copy, which holds only in-frame ones; the method was immunoSEQ multiplex PCR. The table records about 75,000 clones, more than 80% of them present only once. The material sequenced was peripheral blood, taken in the first trimester of pregnancy. Every receptor here comes from a female donor in good health, enrolled as a control in a pregnancy study. CDR3s include the opening cysteine and the closing phenylalanine or tryptophan. D genes are given only for firm matches. Rows give clone size only sometimes, using once, few, many, or a class for an expanded clone.

v_gene	len	j_gene	d_gene	abundance	CDR3aa	CDR3nt
TRBV30	13	TRBJ2-3	TRBD2	NA	CAFRSGGTDTQYF	TGTGCCTTTAGAAGCGGGGGCACAGATACGCAGTATTTT
TRBV21-1	18	TRBJ2-6	NA	NA	CASSKGARRGSGANVLTF	TGTGCCAGCAGCAAAGGAGCCCGCCGGGGCTCTGGGGCCAACGTCCTGACTTTC
TRBV27	14	TRBJ2-3	NA	NA	CASSWANPADTQYF	TGTGCCAGCAGCTGGGCTAACCCTGCGGATACGCAGTATTTT
TRBV7-9	13	TRBJ1-2	NA	NA	CASSPLLRGGYTF	TGTGCCAGCAGCCCACTGCTTAGGGGTGGCTACACCTTC
TRBV6-6	13	TRBJ1-1	NA	few	CASRGSMNTEAFF	TGTGCCAGCAGGGGCTCTATGAACACTGAAGCTTTCTTT
TRBV5-1	14	TRBJ1-2	TRBD1	NA	CASREGQANYGYTF	TGCGCCAGCAGAGAGGGACAGGCCAACTATGGCTACACCTTC
TRBV19	16	TRBJ1-3	TRBD1	once	CASSPDRGSSGNTIYF	TGTGCCAGTAGTCCGGACAGGGGGTCCTCTGGAAACACCATATATTTT
TRBV18	16	TRBJ2-2	NA	few	CASSPKGMSFTGELFF	TGTGCCAGCTCACCAAAGGGGATGAGTTTTACCGGGGAGCTGTTTTTT
TRBV6-5	15	TRBJ2-3	NA	NA	CASSLYGRGTDTQYF	TGTGCCAGCAGTTTGTATGGGCGAGGCACAGATACGCAGTATTTT
TRBV6-4	15	TRBJ1-1	TRBD1	few	CASSDSLTGATEAFF	TGTGCCAGCAGTGACTCCCTGACAGGGGCCACTGAAGCTTTCTTT
TRBV28	14	TRBJ2-5	NA	NA	CASSFGSGQETQYF	TGTGCCAGCAGTTTCGGTAGCGGACAAGAGACCCAGTACTTC
TRBV14	15	TRBJ2-7	TRBD2	once	CASSQRRGLIYEQYF	TGTGCCAGCAGCCAACGTCGGGGACTAATCTACGAGCAGTACTTC
TRBV5-4	14	TRBJ1-5	NA	NA	CASSFGGMRQPQHF	TGTGCCAGCAGTTTCGGAGGGATGCGTCAGCCCCAGCATTTT
TRBV6-6	15	TRBJ2-1	TRBD2	NA	CASIQMLAGENEQFF	TGTGCCAGCATCCAGATGCTAGCGGGCGAAAATGAGCAGTTCTTC
TRBV28	10	TRBJ1-2	NA	NA	CAIRSGRYTF	TGTGCCATCCGCAGTGGGCGCTACACCTTC
TRBV5-6	14	TRBJ2-4	NA	NA	CASSYGGNQNIQYF	TGTGCCAGCAGCTATGGCGGGAACCAAAACATTCAGTACTTC
TRBV19	14	TRBJ2-7	NA	once	CASSIVREAYEQYF	TGTGCCAGTAGTATAGTTCGAGAAGCCTACGAGCAGTACTTC
TRBV28	17	TRBJ2-7	TRBD2	NA	CASSSPGLAGAWYEQYF	TGTGCCAGCAGTTCGCCGGGACTAGCGGGAGCGTGGTACGAGCAGTACTTC
TRBV29-1	12	TRBJ1-3	NA	NA	CSAWTAGNTIYF	TGCAGCGCTTGGACAGCGGGAAACACCATATATTTT
TRBV5-4	12	TRBJ2-2	NA	NA	CASSPTGRELFF	TGTGCCAGCAGCCCGACGGGTCGGGAGCTGTTTTTT
TRBV7-9	15	TRBJ2-1	NA	NA	CASSEGGGRYNEQFF	TGTGCCAGCAGCGAAGGGGGGGGACGCTACAATGAGCAGTTCTTC
TRBV19	15	TRBJ2-7	TRBD1	NA	CASSMGTGSSYEQYF	TGTGCCAGTAGTATGGGGACAGGGTCCTCCTACGAGCAGTACTTC
TRBV18	16	TRBJ1-5	NA	NA	CASSPSNNQHNQPQHF	TGTGCCAGCTCACCGTCGAACAATCAACACAATCAGCCCCAGCATTTT
TRBV30	14	TRBJ2-3	TRBD2	NA	CAWIRRGDTDTQYF	TGTGCCTGGATACGGCGGGGGGACACAGATACGCAGTATTTT
TRBV28	15	TRBJ2-7	NA	NA	CASSLGRRSSYEQYF	TGTGCCAGCAGTTTAGGGAGGAGGAGTAGCTACGAGCAGTACTTC
TRBV28	15	TRBJ1-1	TRBD1	NA	CASSLPGQGDTEAFF	TGTGCCAGCAGTTTACCAGGACAGGGGGACACTGAAGCTTTCTTT
TRBV28	14	TRBJ2-7	TRBD2	once	CASSSGGSDYEQYF	TGTGCCAGCAGTTCGGGGGGGAGTGACTACGAGCAGTACTTC
TRBV5-1	16	TRBJ1-2	NA	NA	CASSLKTNPGPNGYTF	TGCGCCAGCAGCTTAAAGACGAACCCAGGGCCTAATGGCTACACCTTC
TRBV7-9	15	TRBJ1-1	NA	NA	CASSLVGHKNTEAFF	TGTGCCAGCAGCTTAGTGGGACATAAGAACACTGAAGCTTTCTTT
TRBV18	12	TRBJ2-5	NA	NA	CASSQLQETQYF	TGTGCCAGCTCACAATTACAAGAGACCCAGTACTTC
TRBV28	15	TRBJ1-2	TRBD1	NA	CASEESGQGNYGYTF	TGTGCCAGCGAAGAATCGGGACAGGGTAACTATGGCTACACCTTC
TRBV10-2	12	TRBJ1-5	NA	NA	CASGHDSAPQHF	TGCGCCAGCGGCCACGACAGTGCTCCCCAGCATTTT
TRBV5-6	12	TRBJ2-2	NA	NA	CASRELTGELFF	TGTGCCAGCAGGGAGCTTACCGGGGAGCTGTTTTTT
TRBV11-2	17	TRBJ1-5	TRBD1	NA	CASSLERTGGSNQPQHF	TGTGCCAGCAGCTTAGAACGGACAGGGGGTAGCAATCAGCCCCAGCATTTT
TRBV14	17	TRBJ2-6	NA	NA	CASSQGRGWRRANVLTF	TGTGCCAGCAGCCAAGGAAGGGGGTGGAGGCGGGCCAACGTCCTGACTTTC
TRBV6-5	15	TRBJ1-2	NA	medium-sized	CASSYDPQGNYGYTF	TGTGCCAGCAGTTACGACCCACAGGGAAACTATGGCTACACCTTC
TRBV2	11	TRBJ1-2	NA	NA	CAQEGYYGYTF	TGTGCCCAAGAGGGCTACTATGGCTACACCTTC
TRBV7-6	13	TRBJ2-3	NA	NA	CASSFLSTDTQYF	TGTGCCAGCAGCTTCCTTAGCACAGATACGCAGTATTTT
TRBV19	14	TRBJ1-1	NA	NA	CASSIDRGIPEAFF	TGTGCCAGTAGTATAGATCGGGGGATACCTGAAGCTTTCTTT
TRBV7-9	19	TRBJ1-4	TRBD1	NA	CASSSDPGTANIRYEKLFF	TGTGCCAGCAGCTCCGACCCCGGGACAGCAAATATTCGTTATGAAAAACTGTTTTTT
TRBV7-8	16	TRBJ2-1	TRBD2	NA	CASSFSGANSYNEQFF	TGTGCCAGCAGCTTTAGCGGGGCGAACTCCTACAATGAGCAGTTCTTC
TRBV7-9	13	TRBJ1-2	NA	NA	CASSLSTGYGYTF	TGTGCCAGCAGCTTGTCGACGGGTTATGGCTACACCTTC
TRBV5-6	14	TRBJ2-3	NA	NA	CASSLVSSGDTQYF	TGTGCCAGCAGCTTGGTATCTTCCGGGGATACGCAGTATTTT
TRBV2	15	TRBJ2-1	TRBD2	NA	CASSALAATDNEQFF	TGTGCCAGCAGTGCCCTAGCGGCTACGGACAATGAGCAGTTCTTC
TRBV28	15	TRBJ1-5	TRBD1	NA	CASSLPGQGGQPQHF	TGTGCCAGCAGTTTGCCGGGACAGGGCGGTCAGCCCCAGCATTTT
TRBV7-2	18	TRBJ1-1	TRBD1	once	CASSGTGEGFRRNTEAFF	TGTGCCAGCAGCGGGACAGGGGAGGGATTCCGGCGTAACACTGAAGCTTTCTTT
TRBV30	16	TRBJ2-2	NA	NA	CAWKGGSTSNTGELFF	TGTGCCTGGAAAGGGGGTTCGACGTCGAACACCGGGGAGCTGTTTTTT
TRBV27	13	TRBJ2-7	TRBD1	NA	CASRATGTYEQYF	TGTGCCAGCAGAGCGACAGGGACATACGAGCAGTACTTC
TRBV9	16	TRBJ2-5	TRBD2	NA	CASSVESGVLGETQYF	TGTGCCAGCAGCGTAGAAAGCGGGGTCCTTGGAGAGACCCAGTACTTC
TRBV5-1	16	TRBJ2-7	TRBD1	NA	CASSRSRQGLSYEQYF	TGCGCCAGCAGCCGGTCTCGACAGGGGCTCTCCTACGAGCAGTACTTC
TRBV18	14	TRBJ1-5	NA	once	CASSLDSINQPQHF	TGTGCCAGCTCTCTGGACAGTATCAATCAGCCCCAGCATTTT
TRBV4-1	18	TRBJ2-7	NA	once	CASSRSGRTDSSSYEQYF	TGCGCCAGCAGCCGTTCCGGAAGGACAGATTCGAGCTCCTACGAGCAGTACTTC
TRBV27	13	TRBJ2-7	NA	NA	CASSLSLSYEQYF	TGTGCCAGCAGTTTATCCCTGTCCTACGAGCAGTACTTC
TRBV5-6	13	TRBJ1-1	NA	NA	CASSEDRRAEAFF	TGTGCCAGCAGCGAAGACCGGAGGGCTGAAGCTTTCTTT
TRBV5-6	14	TRBJ2-1	TRBD2	NA	CASNLAGGLNEQFF	TGTGCCAGCAATCTGGCGGGGGGGCTTAATGAGCAGTTCTTC
TRBV28	15	TRBJ2-1	TRBD1	NA	CASTVQGEIYNEQFF	TGTGCCAGCACCGTACAGGGGGAAATCTACAATGAGCAGTTCTTC
TRBV9	14	TRBJ2-7	TRBD1	NA	CASSGQGTYYEQYF	TGTGCCAGCAGCGGACAGGGAACCTACTACGAGCAGTACTTC
TRBV7-2	14	TRBJ2-5	NA	NA	CASSSTGPGETQYF	TGTGCCAGCAGCTCCACAGGTCCCGGAGAGACCCAGTACTTC
TRBV6-1	13	TRBJ2-1	NA	NA	CASSSAEWYEQFF	TGTGCCAGCAGTAGCGCTGAGTGGTATGAGCAGTTCTTC